Below are 28 T cell receptor beta chains sequenced from a single sample in a study of cytotoxic CD8 clonotypes in ibrutinib-treated CLL. Assay used: immunoSEQ multiplex PCR; TCRdb lists only in-frame clones, some missing. The sample shows more than 75,000 clones, roughly 80% of them seen only once. The sequencing used PBMCs, collected after 24 months of ibrutinib treatment. The receptors were sampled from a human donor with chronic lymphocytic leukemia.

The V call is TRBV10-3, the J call TRBJ2-3, with 9 positions matching TRBD2. Germline trimming cut 4 bases from V and 5 bases from J; bases unmatched to any gene: 4. CDR3 length: 14 amino acids. Germline assignment: CDR1 ENHRY and CDR2 SYGVKD. In nucleotides, the CDR3 is TGTGCCATCAGTGGAGCGGGGGGTTTAGATACGCAGTATTTT. This translates into CAISGAGGLDTQYF.

The chain combines TRBV19 with TRBJ2-2; no firm D call. This CDR3 is built from 14 residues. Germline V gives CDR1 LNHDA, CDR2 SQIVND (reference sequence). V was trimmed by 5 bases and J by 2 bases, leaving 9 bases between them. Here the CDR3 DNA reads TGTGCCAGTAGTGGTCAGCCTAACACCGGGGAGCTGTTTTTT. Translation: CASSGQPNTGELFF.

J is TRBJ2-1 and V is TRBV2, with D possibly being TRBD1 (6 bases). The CDR3 loop spans 13 amino acids. Germline loops: CDR1 SNHLY, CDR2 FYNNEI. V was clipped by 6 bases and J by 6 bases, with 12 bases between them. For the CDR3, the DNA is TGTGCCAGCAGATTTACAGGGAGCAATGAGCAGTTCTTC. Its protein is CASRFTGSNEQFF.

The V gene is TRBV7-6, the J gene TRBJ1-4, with 8 positions matching TRBD1. This CDR3 has 14 residues. Unmatched junction bases numbered 5, after V lost 5 bases and J lost 6 bases. Germline V gene lookup returns CDR1 SGHVS and CDR2 FNYEAQ. The CDR3 here is CASSPGTGYEKLFF. The CDR3 region has the DNA TGTGCCAGCAGCCCCGGGACAGGTTATGAAAAACTGTTTTTT.

The V gene is TRBV13, the J gene TRBJ2-5; D not certain. The CDR3 runs to 14 residues. V was pared by 5 bases and J by 0 bases, with 10 bases between. CDR1 is PRHDT, CDR2 FYEKMQ, per germline (reference sequence). The CDR3 spells CASSNLDYQETQYF. The CDR3 DNA reads TGTGCCAGCAGCAACCTAGACTACCAAGAGACCCAGTACTTC.

The chain uses TRBV19 and TRBJ2-5; the D gene is possibly TRBD1 (5 bases). Germline V gene sequence: CDR1 LNHDA, CDR2 SQIVND (reference sequence). CDR3 size: 14 residues. Trimming took 3 bases from V and 4 from J, leaving 12 bases between them. The CDR3 loop is CASSIGGRVETQYF. CDR3 nucleotides: TGTGCCAGTAGTATCGGCGGCAGGGTAGAGACCCAGTACTTC.

The chain uses TRBV27 and TRBJ2-1, with TRBD2 as a possible D gene (7 bases). The CDR3 consists of 15 residues. V dropped 10 bases and J dropped 3 bases, with 19 bases sitting between them. Germline CDR1 and CDR2: MNHEY and SMNVEV (reference sequence). The CDR3 sequence: CATREGGGSYNEQFF. CDR3 nucleotide sequence: TGTGCCACCAGGGAGGGCGGGGGCAGCTACAATGAGCAGTTCTTC.

This clone was observed once. The V call is TRBV19, the J call TRBJ2-5, with D perhaps matching TRBD1 (7 bases). The V gene lost 5 bases and the J gene lost 2 bases, with 18 bases spanning the gap. Germline lookup yields CDR1 LNHDA and CDR2 SQIVND (reference sequence). This CDR3 is 16 amino acids long. CDR3 in DNA: TGTGCCAGTAGTCCCAGGGGGGCTGGTCCGCAAGAGACCCAGTACTTC. The encoded protein is CASSPRGAGPQETQYF.

V usage is TRBV28 and J usage is TRBJ2-1, with D uncertain. This CDR3 spans 12 amino acids. Germline V gives CDR1 MDHEN, CDR2 SYDVKM. Between the trimmed V and J ends, which lost 5 bases and 4 bases, there was a span of 6 bases. The CDR3 spells CASSPPYNEQFF. CDR3 nucleotides: TGTGCCAGCAGTCCCCCATACAATGAGCAGTTCTTC. Full variable domain (outside the CDR3, taken from reference TRBV28 and TRBJ2-1): DVKVTQSSRYLVKRTGEKVFLECVQDMDHENMFWYRQDPGLGLRLIYFSYDVKMKEKGDIPEGYSVSREKKERFSLILESASTNQTSMYLCASSPPYNEQFFGPGTRLTVL.

The chain combines TRBV10-2 with TRBJ2-4, with 10 bases matching TRBD1. Trimming cost V 5 bases and J 8 bases; bases outside gene matches: 6. CDR1 and CDR2 from the germline V gene are WSHSY and SAAADI. The CDR3 runs 14 residues. This CDR3 reads CASSRDRGSDIQYF. Here the CDR3 DNA reads TGCGCCAGCAGTCGGGACAGGGGAAGTGACATTCAGTACTTC.

The sample holds a few counts of this clone. The gene calls are TRBV12-5 and TRBJ2-3, with TRBD2 matching 10 bases. CDR1 and CDR2 from the germline V gene are LGHNT and FRNRAP. The CDR3 runs to 16 residues. The V gene end was trimmed by 1 base and the J gene end by 2 bases; junction bases not matched to a gene: 3. In DNA, the CDR3 is TGTGCTAGTGGTTTGGGGACTAGCGGAGCCACAGATACGCAGTATTTT. Translation gives CASGLGTSGATDTQYF.

The rearrangement links TRBV2 to TRBJ1-5; 9 nucleotides match TRBD1. The CDR3 sequence is 14 residues long. V shed 3 bases, J shed 6 bases, and the junction held 3 bases outside the gene matches. In germline, CDR1 is SNHLY, CDR2 FYNNEI. The CDR3 here is CASSDDRGVQPQHF. Written as DNA, the CDR3 is TGTGCCAGCAGTGATGACAGGGGGGTTCAGCCCCAGCATTTT.

The rearrangement links TRBV29-1 to TRBJ1-1; TRBD1 is a possible D gene (5 bases). This CDR3 comprises 11 residues. CDR1 and CDR2 (germline): SQVTM, ANQGSEA. For the CDR3, the DNA is TGCAGAGTGGGACGGAACACTGAAGCTTTCTTT. Amino acid sequence: CRVGRNTEAFF.

This clone was seen a few times. The V gene is TRBV5-1, the J gene TRBJ2-1; 11 bases are a match to TRBD2. Germline CDR1 is SGHRS and CDR2 is YFSETQ. There are 17 residues in the CDR3. V gave up 2 bases and J gave up 2 bases; unmatched junction bases: 6. CDR3 sequence: CASSFVTSGIPYNEQFF. CDR3 bases: TGCGCCAGCAGCTTCGTGACTAGCGGGATCCCCTACAATGAGCAGTTCTTC.

V and J are TRBV5-1 and TRBJ2-7; weak D call: TRBD1 (5 bases). CDR3 size: 16 residues. CDR1 SGHRS and CDR2 YFSETQ come from the germline V gene. V lost 0 bases to trimming and J lost 7 bases, with 20 bases between them. CDR3 amino acids: CASSLAGQAGNGEQYF. CDR3 DNA: TGCGCCAGCAGCTTGGCCGGTCAGGCAGGGAATGGGGAGCAGTACTTC.

This clone was recorded a few times. The chain couples TRBV2 to TRBJ1-5; D is possibly TRBD1 (5 bases). V was shortened by 7 bases and J by 4 bases, with 8 bases between the two germline ends. The germline gives CDR1 SNHLY, CDR2 FYNNEI. The CDR3 length is 12 residues. The CDR3 DNA sequence: TGTGCCAGCACGGAGGGGAATCAGCCCCAGCATTTT. This gives the protein CASTEGNQPQHF.

J is TRBJ2-1 and V is TRBV10-3; D is perhaps TRBD1 or TRBD2 (5 bases each). V gave up 8 bases and J gave up 4 bases, with 12 bases separating them. Germline CDR1 ENHRY, CDR2 SYGVKD. The CDR3 has 13 residues. In DNA form, the CDR3 reads TGTGCCATCGGGGACCAACAGTACAATGAGCAGTTCTTC. Residues: CAIGDQQYNEQFF.

This clone came up a few times. V usage is TRBV2 and J usage is TRBJ1-5; no clear D. CDR1 and CDR2 from the germline V gene are SNHLY and FYNNEI. Trimming shortened V by 3 bases and J by 2 bases, and 11 bases separated the two germline ends. The CDR3 length is 15 residues. The CDR3 DNA sequence: TGTGCCAGCAGTGAGGAGAGGGCCCGCAATCAGCCCCAGCATTTT. It translates to CASSEERARNQPQHF.

The chain is built from TRBV4-3 and TRBJ1-3; no clear D. CDR3 size: 16 residues. CDR1 LGHNA and CDR2 YSLEER come from the germline V gene. V gave up 1 base and J gave up 0 bases, with 10 bases separating them. This CDR3 is CASSQVLANSGNTIYF. The CDR3 region has the DNA TGCGCCAGCAGCCAAGTTTTGGCCAACTCTGGAAACACCATATATTTT.

V is TRBV18 and J is TRBJ2-7; D is possibly TRBD2 (6 bases). This CDR3 region has 15 residues. The germline CDR1 and CDR2 sequences are KGHSH and LQKENI. V was trimmed by 2 bases and J by 7 bases, leaving 18 bases between them. CDR3 sequence: CASSPTGVIGYEQYF. The CDR3 region has the DNA TGTGCCAGCTCACCAACGGGAGTAATAGGGTATGAGCAGTACTTC.

Only a few counts were recorded for this clone. The rearrangement links TRBV2 to TRBJ1-4, with D perhaps TRBD1 (5 bases). Germline-derived CDR1 and CDR2 are SNHLY and FYNNEI. The CDR3 consists of 14 residues. V dropped 2 bases and J dropped 8 bases, with 12 bases sitting between them. CDR3 DNA: TGTGCCAGCAGTGAATTTGGGGGAGGAGAAAAACTGTTTTTT. It encodes CASSEFGGGEKLFF.

This chain joins TRBV5-1 and TRBJ2-5; no definite D call. CDR1 and CDR2 (germline): SGHRS, YFSETQ. Trimming removed 3 bases at V and 5 bases at J, with 8 bases between. The CDR3 sequence is 12 residues long. CDR3 protein: CASSSGLETQYF. DNA for the CDR3: TGCGCCAGCAGCTCCGGCCTTGAGACCCAGTACTTC.

The chain uses TRBV28 and TRBJ2-7, with no clear D. Germline-derived CDR1 and CDR2 are MDHEN and SYDVKM. This CDR3 has 15 residues. V was pared by 2 bases and J by 2 bases, with 13 bases between. Here the CDR3 DNA reads TGTGCCAGCAGTTTAGGCGACGCCTCTACCTACGAGCAGTACTTC. Translating gives CASSLGDASTYEQYF.

J is TRBJ2-1 and V is TRBV5-6; D remains ambiguous. Trimming took 8 bases from V and 9 from J, leaving 6 bases between them. Germline V gene sequence: CDR1 SGHDT, CDR2 YYEEEE. This CDR3 contains 9 residues. Here the CDR3 reads CARPCEQFF. DNA of the CDR3: TGTGCCAGGCCCTGTGAGCAGTTCTTC.

V gene TRBV30 combines with J gene TRBJ1-4, with D uncertain. The V end lost 0 bases, the J end lost 7 bases, and 12 bases lay between the germline ends. CDR1 is GTSNPN and CDR2 is SVGIG in the germline V gene (reference sequence). The CDR3 consists of 14 residues. The chain's CDR3 is CAWSVGLRTEKLFF. CDR3 DNA sequence: TGTGCCTGGAGTGTAGGCCTCAGGACTGAAAAACTGTTTTTT.

This clone was picked up a small number of times. The genes are TRBV7-2 and TRBJ2-1; 9 positions agree with TRBD2. Looked up from germline, CDR1 is SGHTA and CDR2 is FQGNSA. J gave up 4 bases and V 7 bases, and 8 bases lay outside the gene matches. The CDR3 covers 15 residues. This chain's CDR3 is CASTPSSGGYNEQFF. CDR3 in DNA: TGTGCCAGCACCCCCAGTAGCGGGGGATACAATGAGCAGTTCTTC. The whole variable domain, remainder taken from reference TRBV7-2 and TRBJ2-1, is GAGVSQSPSNKVTEKGKDVELRCDPISGHTALYWYRQSLGQGLEFLIYFQGNSAPDKSGLPSDRFSAERTGGSVSTLTIQRTQQEDSAVYLCASTPSSGGYNEQFFGPGTRLTVL.

For this clone: Since the CDR3 does not end with the conserved phenylalanine or tryptophan, this likely comes from a read error. The DNA is omitted, as the CDR3 cannot be located on it reliably, and the CDR3 follows TCRdb's listing. V and J are TRBV7-9 and TRBJ2-7. The CDR3 is 11 amino acids long, termini counted. Germline V gene sequence: CDR1 SEHNR, CDR2 FQNEAQ (reference sequence). CDR3 loop: CASSSGPLLEL.

The rearrangement links TRBV9 to TRBJ2-3; the match to TRBD2 covers 7 bases. CDR1 is SGDLS and CDR2 is YYNGEE in the germline V gene. V gave up 2 bases and J gave up 2 bases; unmatched junction bases: 8. This CDR3 spans 16 amino acids. CDR3: CASSVGTTIFTDTQYF. The CDR3 coding sequence is TGTGCCAGCAGCGTTGGGACTACCATCTTCACAGATACGCAGTATTTT.